The 27 T cell receptor beta chains reported below all come from one sample, sequenced in a study of blood T cell repertoires in COVID-19. TCRdb's copy holds only in-frame clones and misses some; the assay was immunoSEQ multiplex PCR. The top ten hold more than 30% of the sample, which has approximately 50,000 clones, 75% to 90% seen once. Sequenced: peripheral blood. These receptors came from a man aged 60 to 75 with COVID-19, enrolled during active disease.

This chain connects TRBV20-1 to TRBJ2-1, with D hard to call. V was pared by 3 bases and J by 2 bases, with 17 bases between. The germline V gene encodes CDR1 DFQATT and CDR2 SNEGSKA (reference sequence). The CDR3 has 16 amino acids. The CDR3 loop reads CSASPLESLTYNEQFF. The CDR3 DNA reads TGCAGTGCTAGTCCCTTAGAGTCTTTAACCTACAATGAGCAGTTCTTC.

The J gene is TRBJ1-4, the V gene TRBV19; no clear D. This CDR3 comprises 14 residues. Germline assignment: CDR1 LNHDA and CDR2 SQIVND (reference sequence). The germline V and J ends were trimmed by 7 bases and 4 bases, with 13 bases remaining between them. CDR3: CASTLPGNNEKLFF. For the CDR3, the DNA is TGTGCCAGTACCCTCCCGGGGAATAATGAAAAACTGTTTTTT.

This chain links TRBV20-1 with TRBJ2-2, with TRBD2 as a possible D gene (6 bases). The CDR3 extends over 13 amino acids. Germline V gene sequence: CDR1 DFQATT, CDR2 SNEGSKA (reference sequence). V was pared by 3 bases and J by 1 base, with 6 bases between. The CDR3 loop is CSASSGNTGELFF. The CDR3 bases are TGCAGTGCTAGTAGCGGGAACACCGGGGAGCTGTTTTTT.

CDR3 coding DNA: TGTGCCAGCAGCTCGGAAGGGGGACAGGGGGGGAATCAGCCCCAGCATTTT. Protein sequence: CASSSEGGQGGNQPQHF. This rearrangement joins TRBV11-2 to TRBJ1-5, with 11 nucleotides matching TRBD1. Losses at the gene ends were 4 bases for V and 4 bases for J; bases not matched to a gene: 9. The length of the CDR3 is 17 residues. In germline, CDR1 is SGHAT, CDR2 FQNNGV.

This rearrangement joins TRBV5-6 to TRBJ2-3, with D uncertain. CDR1 and CDR2 from the germline V gene are SGHDT and YYEEEE. This CDR3 has 13 amino acids. Trimming removed 1 base at V and 4 bases at J, with 7 bases between. The CDR3 is CASSLRLPDTQYF. CDR3 coding DNA: TGTGCCAGCAGCTTGCGACTTCCAGATACGCAGTATTTT.

The DNA for the CDR3 is TGTGCCAGCAGCTTACCTCGGACTAGATACTACAATGAGCAGTTCTTC. Its translation: CASSLPRTRYYNEQFF. The rearrangement links TRBV7-8 to TRBJ2-1, with 7 positions matching TRBD2. Germline V gene data show CDR1 as SGHVS and CDR2 as FQNEAQ. The ends lost 2 bases at V and 3 bases at J; junction bases unmatched: 7. The CDR3 extends over 16 amino acids.

J is TRBJ1-2 and V is TRBV2; 9 bases map to TRBD1. CDR1 SNHLY and CDR2 FYNNEI come from the germline V gene. J was trimmed by 0 bases and V by 1 base; bases with no gene match: 6. The CDR3 extends over 17 amino acids. In DNA form, the CDR3 reads TGTGCCAGCAGTGAAGTACAGGGGGCCAAGACTAACTATGGCTACACCTTC. Translation gives CASSEVQGAKTNYGYTF.

The chain couples TRBV14 to TRBJ1-1; possible D gene TRBD1, 5 bases. V dropped 4 bases and J dropped 0 bases, with 12 bases sitting between them. CDR1 is SGHDN and CDR2 is FVKESK in the germline V gene. The CDR3 is 15 amino acids. The DNA of the CDR3 is TGTGCCAGCAGCCCAGGTGGGGCGTTGAACACTGAAGCTTTCTTT. It codes for CASSPGGALNTEAFF. Together with reference TRBV14 and TRBJ1-1, the CDR3 gives the full variable domain: EAGVTQFPSHSVIEKGQTVTLRCDPISGHDNLYWYRRVMGKEIKFLLHFVKESKQDESGMPNNRFLAERTGGTYSTLKVQPAELEDSGVYFCASSPGGALNTEAFFGQGTRLTVV.

The J gene is TRBJ1-3, the V gene TRBV9; D is undetermined. Looked up from germline, CDR1 is SGDLS and CDR2 is YYNGEE. V was shortened by 0 bases and J by 2 bases, with 9 bases between the two germline ends. The CDR3 is made up of 15 amino acids. CDR3 DNA: TGTGCCAGCAGCGTAGCTAGTCAGCCTGGAAACACCATATATTTT. Amino acid sequence: CASSVASQPGNTIYF.

The chain joins TRBV5-1 to TRBJ2-2; 8 bases agree with TRBD1. The V and J ends lost 9 bases and 3 bases, in that order; junction bases with no gene match: 4. This CDR3 is 13 amino acids long. The germline gives CDR1 SGHRS, CDR2 YFSETQ. CDR3 bases: TGCGCCACCCGGGACAGGCACACCGGGGAGCTGTTTTTT. Translating gives CATRDRHTGELFF. The entire variable domain, with the rest obtained from reference TRBV5-1 and TRBJ2-2, is as follows: KAGVTQTPRYLIKTRGQQVTLSCSPISGHRSVSWYQQTPGQGLQFLFEYFSETQRNKGNFPGRFSGRQFSNSRSEMNVSTLELGDSALYLCATRDRHTGELFFGEGSRLTVL.

The V call is TRBV5-4, the J call TRBJ1-2; the match to TRBD1 covers 9 bases. Germline trimming cut 2 bases from V and 6 bases from J; bases unmatched to any gene: 8. Looked up from germline, CDR1 is SGHNT and CDR2 is YYREEE (reference sequence). CDR3 size: 15 residues. CDR3 DNA sequence: TGTGCCAGCAGCTTTGTCACAGGGGGCGGTGATGGCTACACCTTC. Translated, it gives CASSFVTGGGDGYTF. The full variable domain, its missing parts supplied by reference TRBV5-4 and TRBJ1-2, is ETGVTQSPTHLIKTRGQQVTLRCSSQSGHNTVSWYQQALGQGPQFIFQYYREEENGRGNFPPRFSGLQFPNYSSELNVNALELDDSALYLCASSFVTGGGDGYTFGSGTRLTVV.

The CDR3 is CASSSSRTGRDTEAFF. In DNA, the CDR3 is TGTGCCAGCAGTTCATCCCGCACAGGGCGGGACACTGAAGCTTTCTTT. The genes are TRBV6-5 and TRBJ1-1; D may be TRBD1 (6 bases). This CDR3 contains 16 residues. Germline V gene lookup returns CDR1 MNHEY and CDR2 SVGAGI. The V gene lost 4 bases and the J gene lost 3 bases, with 18 bases spanning the gap.

V usage is TRBV5-8 and J usage is TRBJ1-4; no clear D. The CDR3 spans 15 residues. From germline, CDR1 is SGHTS and CDR2 YDEGEE. Trimming left V 1 base short and J 8 bases short, with 15 bases between. The CDR3 DNA reads TGTGCCAGCAGCTTGAGAGGGATACGAGAGGAAAAACTGTTTTTT. Encoded protein: CASSLRGIREEKLFF.

This clone was counted a few times. The chain carries TRBV7-3 and TRBJ1-2, with TRBD1 matching over 8 bases. This CDR3 region has 15 residues. Germline V gene sequence: CDR1 SGHTA, CDR2 FQGTGA. The V and J ends lost 3 bases and 7 bases, in that order; junction bases with no gene match: 10. This CDR3 is CASSFTGQGASGYTF. CDR3 DNA: TGTGCCAGCAGCTTTACGGGGCAGGGGGCGTCTGGCTACACCTTC.

This clone was counted a few times. The rearrangement uses TRBV7-3 and TRBJ1-1; the D is unclear. This CDR3 has 13 amino acids. The germline V gene has CDR1 SGHTA and CDR2 FQGTGA. Deletions cut 6 bases from V and 4 bases from J, with 12 bases between. The CDR3 sequence is CASSSDRGTEAFF. In nucleotides, the CDR3 is TGTGCCAGCAGTTCGGATCGGGGCACTGAAGCTTTCTTT.

In its sample, this clone was seen a few times. Written as DNA, the CDR3 is TGTGCCAGCAGTTACCTAAGGACAGGGGGCGCCTATGGCTACACCTTC. Protein: CASSYLRTGGAYGYTF. The chain employs TRBV6-5 and TRBJ1-2, with 11 bases fitting TRBD1. The CDR3 spans 16 residues. J gave up 4 bases and V 2 bases, and 6 bases lay outside the gene matches. Germline values: CDR1 MNHEY, CDR2 SVGAGI.

This chain joins TRBV7-2 and TRBJ2-7; tentative D call: TRBD2 (7 bases). Germline V gives CDR1 SGHTA, CDR2 FQGNSA. There are 14 residues in the CDR3. Trimming pared 4 bases from V and 7 bases from J, leaving 17 bases between. CDR3 nucleotide sequence: TGTGCCAGCAGCTGGGGGGGTTACAGGGTGGAGCAGTACTTC. This codes for CASSWGGYRVEQYF.

The V and J genes are TRBV7-9 and TRBJ1-1, with no clear D. The CDR3 sequence is 12 residues long. Germline CDR1 reads SEHNR; CDR2 reads FQNEAQ (reference sequence). V dropped 6 bases and J dropped 1 base, with 6 bases sitting between them. CDR3 residues: CASRRGNTEAFF. The CDR3 DNA follows: TGTGCCAGCAGACGAGGGAACACTGAAGCTTTCTTT.

The V gene is TRBV27, the J gene TRBJ2-7; 7 bases align to TRBD2. The length of the CDR3 is 12 residues. The junction had 1 base not matched to a gene; V was cut back by 5 bases and J by 3 bases. CDR1 is MNHEY, CDR2 SMNVEV, per germline (reference sequence). CDR3 residues: CASSPGGYEQYF. The CDR3 nucleotides read TGTGCCAGCAGTCCGGGGGGCTACGAGCAGTACTTC.

The rearrangement links TRBV18 to TRBJ1-4; D call uncertain. The CDR3 contains 17 residues. The germline V and J ends were trimmed by 2 bases and 0 bases, with 13 bases remaining between them. Germline values: CDR1 KGHSH, CDR2 LQKENI. The CDR3 nucleotides are TGTGCCAGCTCACCATCGTACAGATTTGCAACTAATGAAAAACTGTTTTTT. It encodes CASSPSYRFATNEKLFF.

This clone was recorded once. The rearrangement uses TRBV5-1 and TRBJ1-3, with TRBD1 as a possible D gene (5 bases). V was cut by 0 bases and J by 0 bases, with 13 bases left in between. Per germline, CDR1 SGHRS and CDR2 YFSETQ. The CDR3 totals 17 residues. The CDR3 nucleotides are TGCGCCAGCAGCTTGGCATTGGGGGGAAGCTCTGGAAACACCATATATTTT. Encoded protein: CASSLALGGSSGNTIYF. Full variable domain (remainder filled in from reference TRBV5-1 and TRBJ1-3): KAGVTQTPRYLIKTRGQQVTLSCSPISGHRSVSWYQQTPGQGLQFLFEYFSETQRNKGNFPGRFSGRQFSNSRSEMNVSTLELGDSALYLCASSLALGGSSGNTIYFGEGSWLTVV.

V is TRBV19 and J is TRBJ1-4; 8 bases line up with TRBD1. The trim removed 5 bases at V and 4 bases at J, leaving 9 bases unmatched. CDR3 length: 16 amino acids. Germline V gene data show CDR1 as LNHDA and CDR2 as SQIVND (reference sequence). The CDR3 spells CASSPTGVKGNEKLFF. CDR3 sequence (DNA): TGTGCCAGTAGTCCGACAGGGGTAAAGGGTAATGAAAAACTGTTTTTT.

This rearrangement joins TRBV5-1 to TRBJ2-5; 10 nucleotides line up with TRBD2. Germline V gene lookup returns CDR1 SGHRS and CDR2 YFSETQ. The CDR3 is made up of 15 amino acids. J gave up 5 bases and V 0 bases, and 4 bases lay outside the gene matches. Written as DNA, the CDR3 is TGCGCCAGCAGCTTGGACCCGGGACTAGCGGAGACCCAGTACTTC. It specifies CASSLDPGLAETQYF.

As concerns this clone: A read error is possible here, since a much larger clone lies one base away. The rearrangement joins TRBV9 to TRBJ2-2, with TRBD1 matching 7 bases. CDR3 length: 14 amino acids. Germline CDR1 reads SGDLS; CDR2 reads YYNGEE. With V trimmed by 4 bases and J by 1 base, 1 base remained unmatched. CDR3 sequence (DNA): TGTGCCAGCAGCAGGACAGGGAACACCGGGGAGCTGTTTTTT. It yields the protein CASSRTGNTGELFF.

V usage is TRBV7-3 and J usage is TRBJ2-3, with TRBD1 matching 9 bases. The germline CDR1 and CDR2 sequences are SGHTA and FQGTGA. V was pared by 5 bases and J by 3 bases, with 6 bases of the junction left unmatched. This CDR3 region has 15 residues. The CDR3: CASSPDRGRTDTQYF. The CDR3 bases are TGTGCCAGCAGCCCGGACAGGGGTAGGACAGATACGCAGTATTTT.

A remark on this clone: One end of the junction does not line up with germline, which may come from a read error. V gene TRBV7-2 combines with J gene TRBJ1-6; 7 bases match TRBD1. In germline, CDR1 is SGHTA, CDR2 FQGNSA. This CDR3 has 16 residues. The CDR3 reads CASSLRGGGYSSPLHF. For the CDR3, the DNA is TGTGCCAGCAGCTTACGAGGGGGCGGGTATAGTTCACCCCTCCACTTT.

The J gene is TRBJ1-1, the V gene TRBV3-1 (or the pseudogene TRBV3-2); D not certain. Germline CDR1 is LGHDT and CDR2 is YNNKEL (reference sequence). This CDR3 region has 13 residues. V shed 1 base and J shed 4 bases, with 7 bases lying between them. CDR3 sequence reads: CASSQALATEAFF. In DNA form, the CDR3 reads TGTGCCAGCAGCCAAGCCCTGGCCACTGAAGCTTTCTTT.